Listed here is a single TCR beta chain. This sample is part of a study of blood T cell repertoires in COVID-19. Authors' data handling: Reference gene primer amplification gave nucleated cell count estimates. TCRdb's table, derived via immunoSEQ multiplex PCR, lists solely in-frame clones and lacks some. V and J calls plus clone size are reproduced from that table; the DNA served to infer D and trimming. Of 250,000 to 350,000 clones listed, around 83% are singletons. The sample taken for sequencing was peripheral blood. This TCR was sampled from a woman aged 45-60 years with acute or convalescent COVID-19.

CDR3 nucleotide sequence: TGTGCCTGGAGTCAAATCTCGGGGGTCCCTTATGGCTACACCTTC. Amino acid sequence: CAWSQISGVPYGYTF. The chain combines TRBV30 with TRBJ1-2, with D perhaps matching TRBD1 (5 bases). The CDR3 has 15 residues. Germline V lookup: CDR1 GTSNPN, CDR2 SVGIG (reference sequence). Between the trimmed V and J ends, which lost 2 bases and 5 bases, there was a span of 18 bases.